The rows below give T cell receptor beta chains drawn from one sample of a study of shared clonotypes between healthy human individuals. Assay: immunoSEQ multiplex PCR; the TCRdb copy retains only in-frame clones and omits some. The sample has approximately 2.5 million clones, more than 90% seen once; the top ten hold 0.14%. What was sequenced was naive CD4+ T cells sorted from blood. The receptors come from a man aged 18 to 30 in good health. The CDR3 runs from the conserved cysteine through the conserved F or W. Each record gives: CDR3 DNA, CDR3 protein, V gene, J gene, D gene, clone size. A D gene is named only where the DNA matches it firmly. Some rows mark clone size as missing; the rest say once, few, many or name a class of expanded clone.

CDR3 DNA: TGTGCCAGCTTTACAGCCGGGGAGCTGTTTTTT
CDR3 protein: CASFTAGELFF
V gene: TRBV6-6
J gene: TRBJ2-2
D gene: NA
clone size: NA

CDR3 DNA: TGTGCCAGCAGCTTAGTAAAGGGAGCGGGGACTTATCAAGAGACCCAGTACTTC
CDR3 protein: CASSLVKGAGTYQETQYF
V gene: TRBV7-9
J gene: TRBJ2-5
D gene: TRBD2
clone size: NA

CDR3 DNA: TGTGCCAGTAGCGATGCAGGGGGCACTGAAGCTTTCTTT
CDR3 protein: CASSDAGGTEAFF
V gene: TRBV19
J gene: TRBJ1-1
D gene: TRBD1
clone size: NA

CDR3 DNA: TGTGCCAGCAGCCACCGGGACAGGGGTCCAGTTGAGCAGTTCTTC
CDR3 protein: CASSHRDRGPVEQFF
V gene: TRBV5-8
J gene: TRBJ2-1
D gene: TRBD1
clone size: NA

CDR3 DNA: TGCAGCGTTGAAAGGAGTTATGCGGGGCCTGGAAACACCATATATTTT
CDR3 protein: CSVERSYAGPGNTIYF
V gene: TRBV29-1
J gene: TRBJ1-3
D gene: NA
clone size: NA

CDR3 DNA: TGTGCCAGCAGCTTCCGGACAGGGTTGATGTATGAGCAGTTCTTC
CDR3 protein: CASSFRTGLMYEQFF
V gene: TRBV5-6
J gene: TRBJ2-1
D gene: TRBD1
clone size: NA

CDR3 DNA: TGTGCCAGCAGCTCAGGGGGCGACTATGGCTACACCTTC
CDR3 protein: CASSSGGDYGYTF
V gene: TRBV9
J gene: TRBJ1-2
D gene: TRBD1
clone size: NA

CDR3 DNA: TGTGCCAGCAAAACACGCGGGGGGAACTACAATGAGCAGTTCTTC
CDR3 protein: CASKTRGGNYNEQFF
V gene: TRBV2
J gene: TRBJ2-1
D gene: TRBD2
clone size: NA

CDR3 DNA: TGTGCCAGCAGTGGCTCCGGGCTCGGCGGGAGCAATCAGCCCCAGCATTTT
CDR3 protein: CASSGSGLGGSNQPQHF
V gene: TRBV6-1
J gene: TRBJ1-5
D gene: NA
clone size: NA

CDR3 DNA: TGCGCCAGCAGCCAATCCGGGACAGGGGTTGAAAAACTGTTTTTT
CDR3 protein: CASSQSGTGVEKLFF
V gene: TRBV5-1
J gene: TRBJ1-4
D gene: TRBD1
clone size: NA

CDR3 DNA: TGTGCCAGCAGGGGGGGGGCCCCAACTAATGAAAAACTGTTTTTT
CDR3 protein: CASRGGAPTNEKLFF
V gene: TRBV6-6
J gene: TRBJ1-4
D gene: NA
clone size: NA

CDR3 DNA: TGTGCCAGCTCACCACGGGGAAACCAGGGGAGGTCGACTGAAGCTTTCTTT
CDR3 protein: CASSPRGNQGRSTEAFF
V gene: TRBV18
J gene: TRBJ1-1
D gene: NA
clone size: NA

CDR3 DNA: TGTGCCAGCAGCGCGGGACTCGGCGAGCAGTACTTC
CDR3 protein: CASSAGLGEQYF
V gene: TRBV9
J gene: TRBJ2-7
D gene: NA
clone size: NA

CDR3 DNA: TGTGCCATCAACGGAAACAGGGGTGGCTACACCTTC
CDR3 protein: CAINGNRGGYTF
V gene: TRBV10-3
J gene: TRBJ1-2
D gene: TRBD1
clone size: NA

CDR3 DNA: TGTGCCAGCTCACCACGGGACGCAGGGTCCTCCAATGAGCAGTTCTTC
CDR3 protein: CASSPRDAGSSNEQFF
V gene: TRBV18
J gene: TRBJ2-1
D gene: NA
clone size: NA

CDR3 DNA: TGCGCCAGCAGTGAGCTAGCCGGGACAGGGTGGTCTGGAAACACCATATATTTT
CDR3 protein: CASSELAGTGWSGNTIYF
V gene: TRBV10-2
J gene: TRBJ1-3
D gene: TRBD1
clone size: once

CDR3 DNA: TGTGCCAGCAGTTCAGGGACATTGACTTTCTTT
CDR3 protein: CASSSGTLTFF
V gene: TRBV6-5
J gene: TRBJ1-1
D gene: NA
clone size: NA

CDR3 DNA: TGTGCCAGCAGTGGGGGGGGCATTGGAGATACGCAGTATTTT
CDR3 protein: CASSGGGIGDTQYF
V gene: TRBV6-1
J gene: TRBJ2-3
D gene: NA
clone size: NA

CDR3 DNA: TGTGCCACCAGCAGAGATCAAGGGCAGGGGATCACAGATACGCAGTATTTT
CDR3 protein: CATSRDQGQGITDTQYF
V gene: TRBV15
J gene: TRBJ2-3
D gene: NA
clone size: NA

CDR3 DNA: TGTGCCAGCAGCGGGACGGATTATGGCTACACCTTC
CDR3 protein: CASSGTDYGYTF
V gene: TRBV5-4
J gene: TRBJ1-2
D gene: NA
clone size: NA

CDR3 DNA: TGTGCCAGCAGTTACTCCCCGGGGTCGGGAGAACCCCAGCATTTT
CDR3 protein: CASSYSPGSGEPQHF
V gene: TRBV6-5
J gene: TRBJ1-5
D gene: NA
clone size: NA

CDR3 DNA: TGTGCCAGCAGTGACTACCACGAGCAGTACTTC
CDR3 protein: CASSDYHEQYF
V gene: TRBV6-4
J gene: TRBJ2-7
D gene: NA
clone size: few

CDR3 DNA: TGCAGCGTTCAAGGTGGTGAAAAACTGTTTTTT
CDR3 protein: CSVQGGEKLFF
V gene: TRBV29-1
J gene: TRBJ1-4
D gene: NA
clone size: NA

CDR3 DNA: TGCGCCAGCAGCCCAGGGACAGGGAGCTCTGGAAACACCATATATTTT
CDR3 protein: CASSPGTGSSGNTIYF
V gene: TRBV5-1
J gene: TRBJ1-3
D gene: TRBD1
clone size: NA

CDR3 DNA: TGTGCCAGCAGCTTAACCGGGACAGAGTACGAGCAGTACTTC
CDR3 protein: CASSLTGTEYEQYF
V gene: TRBV9
J gene: TRBJ2-7
D gene: TRBD1
clone size: NA

CDR3 DNA: TGTGCCAGCAGCAACAGGGGGCATGTAGATACGCAGTATTTT
CDR3 protein: CASSNRGHVDTQYF
V gene: TRBV7-9
J gene: TRBJ2-3
D gene: TRBD1
clone size: NA

CDR3 DNA: TGTGCCAGTAGCCGGGACCTTAGCACAGATACGCAGTATTTT
CDR3 protein: CASSRDLSTDTQYF
V gene: TRBV19
J gene: TRBJ2-3
D gene: NA
clone size: NA

CDR3 DNA: TGTGCCAGCACATCGGGAGAGGGCCTCTACGAGCAGTACTTC
CDR3 protein: CASTSGEGLYEQYF
V gene: TRBV28
J gene: TRBJ2-7
D gene: NA
clone size: NA

CDR3 DNA: TGTGCCATCAGTGAAATGTCTAGCGGATACCAAGAGACCCAGTACTTC
CDR3 protein: CAISEMSSGYQETQYF
V gene: TRBV10-3
J gene: TRBJ2-5
D gene: TRBD2
clone size: NA

CDR3 DNA: TGTGCCAGCACCGGACAGGGTACGGGCTATGGCTACACCTTC
CDR3 protein: CASTGQGTGYGYTF
V gene: TRBV7-2
J gene: TRBJ1-2
D gene: TRBD1
clone size: NA

CDR3 DNA: TGTGCCAGCAGCCTCGTCGCGAATGAGCAGTTCTTC
CDR3 protein: CASSLVANEQFF
V gene: TRBV7-2
J gene: TRBJ2-1
D gene: NA
clone size: NA

CDR3 DNA: TGCGCCAGCAGCCAACCCGGGGGCGGGAGTGACGTAGATACGCAGTATTTT
CDR3 protein: CASSQPGGGSDVDTQYF
V gene: TRBV4-1
J gene: TRBJ2-3
D gene: NA
clone size: once